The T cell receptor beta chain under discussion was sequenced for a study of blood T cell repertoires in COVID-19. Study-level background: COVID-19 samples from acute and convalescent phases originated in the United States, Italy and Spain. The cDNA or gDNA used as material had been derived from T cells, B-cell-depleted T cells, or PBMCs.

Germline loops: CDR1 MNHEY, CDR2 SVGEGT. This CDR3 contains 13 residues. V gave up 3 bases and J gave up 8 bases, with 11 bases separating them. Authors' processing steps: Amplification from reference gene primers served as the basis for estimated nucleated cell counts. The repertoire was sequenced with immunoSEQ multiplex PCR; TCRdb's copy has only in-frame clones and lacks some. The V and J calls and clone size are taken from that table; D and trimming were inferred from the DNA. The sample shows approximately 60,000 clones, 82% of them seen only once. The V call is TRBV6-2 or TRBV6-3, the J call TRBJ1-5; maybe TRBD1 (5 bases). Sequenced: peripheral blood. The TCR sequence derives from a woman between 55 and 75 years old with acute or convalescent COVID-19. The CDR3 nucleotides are TGTGCCAGCAGTTATGGAGGGGTTAAGCCCCAGCATTTT. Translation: CASSYGGVKPQHF.